This paragraph reports one TCR beta chain. What it binds is unknown. The data originate from a study of brain T cells in children with intractable seizures. Study-level points and caveats: Clones missing pre-surgery may reflect undersampling of that blood sample. Viral specificity was inferred only from CDR3 similarity; HCMV serostatus was unknown.

Repertoires were generated with immunoSEQ multiplex PCR, while TCRdb's copy carries only in-frame clones and drops some. There are 80,000 or so clones in the sample; about 93% occur only once, and approximately 1.4% lies in the top ten. The sequenced cases were selected for having the highest brain T cell transcript signatures. Pre-surgery treatment included at least one anti-epileptic drug. The CDR3 is 13 amino acids. Germline lookup yields CDR1 SEHNR and CDR2 FQNEAQ (reference sequence). Trimming removed 5 bases at V and 1 base at J, with 8 bases between. The genes are TRBV7-9 and TRBJ1-1; D unresolved. The sequence derives from a boy in the first two years of life with tuberous sclerosis and intractable seizures. This specimen consisted of peripheral blood, obtained at surgery. In DNA, the CDR3 is TGTGCCAGCAGCCGCCTACCGAACACTGAAGCTTTCTTT. It yields the protein CASSRLPNTEAFF.